This entry features one T cell receptor (beta chain) sequence. As yet, its antigen is unknown. The immunoSEQ assay was v3. The data were produced by immunoSEQ multiplex PCR, yet TCRdb's version contains in-frame clones alone and is incomplete. The sample consists of around 45,000 clones, less than 75% of them appearing once. Trimming took 5 bases from V and 6 from J; bases not matched to a gene: 7. CDR1 is MNHNS and CDR2 is SASEGT in the germline V gene. The CDR3 contains 15 residues. Time point reported: pre-treatment sample, taken before nivolumab and TIL therapy. Tumor tissue came from excised metastases, mostly pleural nodules or supraclavicular lymph nodes. These data originate in a study of TIL therapy for anti-PD-1-resistant metastatic lung cancer. Study background: Tumors had a median PD-L1 proportion score of around 6%. Half of patients were current or former smokers.

Study results and limitations: Compared with baseline intratumoral T cells, expanded TIL cultures were more clonal and less diverse (roughly 6.5% vs 31%). This highly selected cohort may not generalize to typical lung cancer patients.

The sequences come from tumor tissue, collected at baseline. The source of this sequence is a person aged 25 to 80 with non-small cell lung cancer. The chain has TRBV6-1 and TRBJ2-3; 11 nucleotides align to TRBD1. This CDR3 is CASSSDRGLGDTQYF. The CDR3 region has the DNA TGTGCCAGCAGTTCGGACAGGGGGCTGGGGGATACGCAGTATTTT.